The 30 T cell receptor beta chains below come from one sample, sequenced in a study of T cell repertoires in cytomegalovirus infection. Their specific antigens are unknown. TCRdb analysed the reads with MiXCR anew, one entry per CDR3 protein. The sample lists under 50,000 distinct CDR3 sequences, 20% to 25% occurring once. This material consisted of CD8+ T cells from cultured PBMCs, taken from culture after CMV antigen stimulation. The receptors here all came from a human donor in good health (CMV status not recorded). Some clones in this sample may be carry-over from other donors' samples.

The chain recombines TRBV12-3 or TRBV12-4 with TRBJ2-7; no clear D gene. Trimming left V 6 bases short and J 3 bases short, with 9 bases between. This CDR3 has 12 amino acids. The CDR3 loop reads CASSPNLYEQYF. The DNA of the CDR3 is TGTGCCAGCAGCCCCAATCTCTACGAGCAGTACTTC.

The rearrangement links TRBV6-2 or TRBV6-3 to TRBJ2-1; 11 bases are shared with TRBD2. V lost 0 bases, J lost 0 bases, and 7 bases stayed unmatched. CDR1 MNHEY and CDR2 SVGEGT come from the germline V gene. The CDR3 is 19 residues long. CDR3 region: CASSYSLTTSGVSYNEQFF. As DNA, the CDR3 is TGTGCCAGCAGTTACTCACTAACGACTAGCGGGGTCTCCTACAATGAGCAGTTCTTC.

The gene calls are TRBV6-1 and TRBJ2-3; D gene unclear. Trimming removed 2 bases at V and 2 bases at J, with 11 bases between. This CDR3 has 15 residues. Germline loops: CDR1 MNHNS, CDR2 SASEGT. In DNA, the CDR3 is TGTGCCAGCAGTGAAAAACGGGTTTACACAGATACGCAGTATTTT. Its protein product is CASSEKRVYTDTQYF.

The rearrangement joins TRBV2 to TRBJ1-1; D is unresolved. Germline CDR1 reads SNHLY; CDR2 reads FYNNEI. V shed 7 bases and J shed 1 base, with 13 bases lying between them. The CDR3 has 14 residues. The CDR3 loop reads CASTGELRNTEAFF. The CDR3 DNA sequence: TGTGCCAGCACCGGAGAACTCCGGAACACTGAAGCTTTCTTT. Complete variable domain (other parts from reference TRBV2 and TRBJ1-1): EPEVTQTPSHQVTQMGQEVILRCVPISNHLYFYWYRQILGQKVEFLVSFYNNEISEKSEIFDDQFSVERPDGSNFTLKIRSTKLEDSAMYFCASTGELRNTEAFFGQGTRLTVV.

This clonotype has just a few counts. J is TRBJ2-5 and V is TRBV6-1; D is unresolved. The V and J ends lost 8 bases and 0 bases respectively, with 10 bases between them. This CDR3 spans 13 amino acids. Germline lookup yields CDR1 MNHNS and CDR2 SASEGT. The chain's CDR3 is CASRWVNQETQYF. The CDR3 DNA sequence: TGTGCCAGCCGGTGGGTCAACCAAGAGACCCAGTACTTC.

This clonotype was picked up a small number of times. V usage is TRBV6-5 and J usage is TRBJ2-5; D possibly uses TRBD1 or TRBD2 (5 bases each). The CDR3 contains 14 residues. Germline-derived CDR1 and CDR2 are MNHEY and SVGAGI. V lost 5 bases and J 5 bases, leaving 15 bases between the germline ends. CDR3 DNA: TGTGCCAGCAGTCCGTCGGACGGGACGGAGACCCAGTACTTC. It translates to CASSPSDGTETQYF.

This clonotype occurred a few times. V and J are TRBV5-6 and TRBJ1-2; D unresolved. Germline lookup yields CDR1 SGHDT and CDR2 YYEEEE. V dropped 2 bases and J dropped 4 bases, with 9 bases sitting between them. The CDR3 covers 13 residues. This chain's CDR3 is CASSFSNTYGYTF. The CDR3 DNA reads TGTGCCAGCAGCTTCTCAAATACCTATGGCTACACCTTC.

This clonotype was observed a handful of times. This rearrangement joins TRBV7-9 to TRBJ2-7; a possible D gene is TRBD2 (6 bases). Germline values: CDR1 SEHNR, CDR2 FQNEAQ (reference sequence). The CDR3 loop spans 14 amino acids. The V end lost 6 bases, the J end lost 0 bases, and 12 bases lay between the germline ends. The CDR3 DNA reads TGTGCCAGCAGGTGGGGAGGAACCTCCTACGAGCAGTACTTC. This gives the protein CASRWGGTSYEQYF. Combining the CDR3 with reference TRBV7-9 and TRBJ2-7 gives the whole variable domain DTGVSQNPRHKITKRGQNVTFRCDPISEHNRLYWYRQTLGQGPEFLTYFQNEAQLEKSRLLSDRFSAERPKGSFSTLEIQRTEQGDSAMYLCASRWGGTSYEQYFGPGTRLTVT.

The table lists this clonotype with a few counts. The gene calls are TRBV5-1 and TRBJ1-2; 11 positions agree with TRBD1. The CDR3 has 16 residues. The V gene end was trimmed by 3 bases and the J gene end by 8 bases; junction bases not matched to a gene: 12. Germline-derived CDR1 and CDR2 are SGHRS and YFSETQ. DNA for the CDR3: TGCGCCAGCAGCTGGACTATGGGACAGGGGGTTGGCGGCTACACCTTC. Translating it yields CASSWTMGQGVGGYTF. Full variable domain (rest looked up from reference TRBV5-1 and TRBJ1-2): KAGVTQTPRYLIKTRGQQVTLSCSPISGHRSVSWYQQTPGQGLQFLFEYFSETQRNKGNFPGRFSGRQFSNSRSEMNVSTLELGDSALYLCASSWTMGQGVGGYTFGSGTRLTVV.

This clonotype was seen more than once but under ten times. The chain carries TRBV27 and TRBJ1-5; D gene uncertain. The germline gives CDR1 MNHEY, CDR2 SMNVEV (reference sequence). This CDR3 has 12 residues. The V end lost 11 bases, the J end lost 0 bases, and 8 bases lay between the germline ends. The CDR3 DNA is TGTGCCGCCGGACTTAGCAATCAGCCCCAGCATTTT. This codes for CAAGLSNQPQHF.

V usage is TRBV6-1 and J usage is TRBJ1-5, with a possible D match to TRBD1 (5 bases). With 8 bases removed from V and 4 bases from J, the gap between germline ends came to 15 bases. The CDR3 is 14 residues long. The germline V gene has CDR1 MNHNS and CDR2 SASEGT. The CDR3 region is CASGPAGLNQPQHF. DNA for the CDR3: TGTGCCAGCGGGCCCGCAGGGTTGAATCAGCCCCAGCATTTT.

This clonotype was recorded a few times. J is TRBJ2-4 and V is TRBV7-8; TRBD1 agrees at 7 bases. This CDR3 spans 13 amino acids. CDR1 is SGHVS, CDR2 FQNEAQ, per germline. V lost 3 bases to trimming and J lost 11 bases; unmatched junction nucleotides: 7. CDR3 in amino acids: CASSLGSRGLQYF. As DNA, the CDR3 is TGTGCCAGCAGCTTGGGCTCTAGGGGGCTTCAGTACTTC.

This clonotype has only a few counts. The V gene is TRBV7-2, the J gene TRBJ1-1; 9 bases map to TRBD1. The ends lost 5 bases at V and 4 bases at J; junction bases unmatched: 17. Germline V gene data show CDR1 as SGHTA and CDR2 as FQGNSA. The CDR3 is 18 amino acids. DNA for the CDR3: TGTGCCAGCAGCCTTAGAGGTCCCGGGACAGGGCCCCCCACTGAAGCTTTCTTT. Protein: CASSLRGPGTGPPTEAFF.

J is TRBJ2-1 and V is TRBV7-6, with unresolved D. V was shortened by 7 bases and J by 3 bases, with 16 bases between the two germline ends. This CDR3 spans 15 amino acids. Germline CDR1 reads SGHVS; CDR2 reads FNYEAQ. CDR3 DNA sequence: TGTGCCAGCACCTTGTCGCTGGGCGGCTACAATGAGCAGTTCTTC. Protein sequence: CASTLSLGGYNEQFF.

This clonotype was detected a few times. The chain employs TRBV7-9 and TRBJ2-2; D remains unclear. There are 12 residues in the CDR3. Trimming left V 6 bases short and J 9 bases short, with 11 bases between. Germline assignment: CDR1 SEHNR and CDR2 FQNEAQ (reference sequence). The CDR3 spells CASSPHSRELFF. The CDR3 coding sequence is TGTGCCAGCAGTCCTCACTCAAGGGAGCTGTTTTTT.

CDR3 amino acids: CASSYQRGGPYEQYF. CDR3 DNA: TGTGCCAGCAGTTACCAGCGGGGAGGCCCCTACGAGCAGTACTTC. The chain joins TRBV6-2 or TRBV6-3 to TRBJ2-7; 7 bases map to TRBD2. V was clipped by 2 bases and J by 2 bases; unmatched bases: 6. This CDR3 is built from 15 residues. Germline V lookup: CDR1 MNHEY, CDR2 SVGEGT.

DNA of the CDR3: TGTGCCAGCAGTTTATCGAGGAGCGGGGGGTACCAAGAGACCCAGTACTTC. Its protein is CASSLSRSGGYQETQYF. The genes are TRBV27 and TRBJ2-5; 9 bases are a match to TRBD2. The CDR3 has 17 residues. V lost 0 bases, J lost 0 bases, and 5 bases stayed unmatched. The V gene's germline CDR1 is MNHEY and CDR2 SMNVEV (reference sequence).

This clonotype was seen once. This chain uses TRBV9 with TRBJ1-1; tentatively, D is TRBD1 (6 bases). V lost 6 bases and J lost 3, with 18 bases in between. The V gene's germline CDR1 is SGDLS and CDR2 YYNGEE. CDR3 length: 15 residues. Here the CDR3 reads CASNRPGVADTEAFF. The CDR3 nucleotides read TGTGCCAGCAACCGACCAGGGGTGGCGGACACTGAAGCTTTCTTT.

The V gene is TRBV2, the J gene TRBJ1-1; D uncertain. Deletions cut 0 bases from V and 0 bases from J, with 14 bases between. The CDR3 sequence is 17 residues long. Germline V gene data show CDR1 as SNHLY and CDR2 as FYNNEI. The CDR3 sequence is CASSEAGQSPMNTEAFF. The DNA of the CDR3 is TGTGCCAGCAGTGAAGCAGGGCAATCACCGATGAACACTGAAGCTTTCTTT.

In this sample, this clonotype turned up a few times. V is TRBV7-2 and J is TRBJ2-3; D may correspond to TRBD1 or TRBD2 (5 bases each). CDR3 length: 16 residues. Germline lookup yields CDR1 SGHTA and CDR2 FQGNSA. Trimming removed 5 bases at V and 4 bases at J, with 19 bases between. CDR3 DNA sequence: TGTGCCAGCAGCCAGAGGGTTACCCTGGGGGCAGATACGCAGTATTTT. It codes for CASSQRVTLGADTQYF. The variable domain in full, with the rest retrieved from reference TRBV7-2 and TRBJ2-3, is GAGVSQSPSNKVTEKGKDVELRCDPISGHTALYWYRQSLGQGLEFLIYFQGNSAPDKSGLPSDRFSAERTGGSVSTLTIQRTQQEDSAVYLCASSQRVTLGADTQYFGPGTRLTVL.

The chain is built from TRBV7-6 and TRBJ2-1; possible D gene TRBD1, 5 bases. This CDR3 is 13 amino acids long. CDR1 is SGHVS, CDR2 FNYEAQ, per germline. V was cut by 5 bases and J by 5 bases, with 10 bases left in between. CDR3 nucleotide sequence: TGTGCCAGCAGCAAAAGGGGCGACAATGAGCAGTTCTTC. Protein: CASSKRGDNEQFF.

This sequence joins TRBV18 and TRBJ1-1, with D perhaps matching TRBD1 (5 bases). This CDR3 has 14 residues. Germline CDR1 KGHSH, CDR2 LQKENI. The germline V and J ends were trimmed by 3 bases and 2 bases, with 10 bases remaining between them. This CDR3 reads CASSPGGPNTEAFF. DNA of the CDR3: TGTGCCAGCTCACCGGGGGGACCTAACACTGAAGCTTTCTTT.

The chain combines TRBV20-1 with TRBJ2-7; D unclear. The ends were cut back, 6 bases at V and 3 bases at J, with 15 bases in the middle. Germline CDR1 reads DFQATT; CDR2 reads SNEGSKA (reference sequence). The CDR3 runs 13 residues. DNA of the CDR3: TGCAGTGCCCGGGCAGGCACTAACTACGAGCAGTACTTC. Amino acids: CSARAGTNYEQYF.

This rearrangement joins TRBV29-1 to TRBJ2-7; D remains ambiguous. The CDR3 is 10 residues long. Germline V gives CDR1 SQVTM, CDR2 ANQGSEA. V was pared by 7 bases and J by 2 bases, with 6 bases between. CDR3: CSDFAYEQYF. In nucleotides, the CDR3 is TGCAGCGATTTCGCCTACGAGCAGTACTTC.

This clonotype was detected only a few times. The chain carries TRBV4-3 and TRBJ2-7; D is unclear. V was clipped by 1 base and J by 2 bases, with 9 bases between them. Per the germline V gene, CDR1 is LGHNA and CDR2 is YSLEER. The CDR3 extends over 14 amino acids. The CDR3 sequence: CASSQAKTTYEQYF. Here the CDR3 DNA reads TGCGCCAGCAGCCAAGCTAAGACGACCTACGAGCAGTACTTC.

This chain links TRBV7-2 with TRBJ2-7, with 9 bases identical to TRBD1. Trimming at V came to 4 bases and at J to 7 bases, leaving 11 bases not matched to a gene. The CDR3 runs to 15 residues. Germline assignment: CDR1 SGHTA and CDR2 FQGNSA. CDR3 nucleotides: TGTGCCAGCAGCTCGATGGGGACAGGGTCAGGAGAGCAGTACTTC. It encodes CASSSMGTGSGEQYF.

This clonotype has only a few counts. The chain joins TRBV30 to TRBJ1-1; TRBD1 aligns across 7 bases. There are 13 residues in the CDR3. CDR1 and CDR2 (germline): GTSNPN, SVGIG (reference sequence). Trimming removed 7 bases from V and 5 bases from J; junction bases left unmatched: 10. The CDR3 bases are TGTGCCTCCCACACAGGGGCCCTAACTGAAGCTTTCTTT. Translation gives CASHTGALTEAFF.

The genes are TRBV7-6 and TRBJ2-2, with TRBD2 matching over 7 bases. With V trimmed by 5 bases and J by 0 bases, 3 bases remained unmatched. Germline V gene sequence: CDR1 SGHVS, CDR2 FNYEAQ. This CDR3 is 15 amino acids long. CDR3: CASSASGANTGELFF. As DNA, the CDR3 is TGTGCCAGCAGCGCTAGCGGTGCGAACACCGGGGAGCTGTTTTTT.

The chain uses TRBV11-2 and TRBJ2-1; TRBD2 aligns across 12 bases. This CDR3 spans 14 amino acids. Germline V gives CDR1 SGHAT, CDR2 FQNNGV. The trim removed 4 bases at V and 10 bases at J, leaving 5 bases unmatched. The CDR3 region is CASSSLAGGQEQFF. CDR3 in DNA: TGTGCCAGCAGCTCGCTAGCGGGAGGGCAGGAGCAGTTCTTC. Looking up the rest from reference TRBV11-2 and TRBJ2-1 gives the full variable domain: EAGVAQSPRYKIIEKRQSVAFWCNPISGHATLYWYQQILGQGPKLLIQFQNNGVVDDSQLPKDRFSAERLKGVDSTLKIQPAKLEDSAVYLCASSSLAGGQEQFFGPGTRLTVL.

This sequence joins TRBV27 and TRBJ2-7, with D perhaps being TRBD1 or TRBD2 (6 bases each). CDR3 length: 15 residues. CDR1 and CDR2 (germline): MNHEY, SMNVEV (reference sequence). The germline V and J ends were trimmed by 2 bases and 0 bases, with 11 bases remaining between them. The DNA of the CDR3 is TGTGCCAGCAGTTTAGACGGGGGCCACTCCTACGAGCAGTACTTC. It specifies CASSLDGGHSYEQYF.